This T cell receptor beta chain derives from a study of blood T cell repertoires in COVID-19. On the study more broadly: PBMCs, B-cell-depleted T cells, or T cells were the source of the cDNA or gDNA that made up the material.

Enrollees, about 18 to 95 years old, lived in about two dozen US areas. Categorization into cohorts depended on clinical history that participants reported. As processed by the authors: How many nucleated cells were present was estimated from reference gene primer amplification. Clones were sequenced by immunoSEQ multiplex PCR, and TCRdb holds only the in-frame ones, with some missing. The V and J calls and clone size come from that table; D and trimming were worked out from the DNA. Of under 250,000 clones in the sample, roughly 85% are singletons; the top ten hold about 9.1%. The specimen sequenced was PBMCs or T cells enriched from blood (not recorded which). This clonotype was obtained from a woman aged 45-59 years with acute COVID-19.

The CDR3 nucleotides read TGCAGTGCTAGAGGGCAGATCGAGCAGTACTTC. This encodes CSARGQIEQYF. J is TRBJ2-7 and V is TRBV20-1, with D unclear. The CDR3 is made up of 11 amino acids. The germline V gene encodes CDR1 DFQATT and CDR2 SNEGSKA (reference sequence). Trimming shortened V by 1 base and J by 6 bases, and 7 bases separated the two germline ends.